This T cell receptor (beta chain) came from a study of shared clonotypes between healthy human individuals. Notes on the study in general: Blood was the only sampled material, and tissue repertoires likely differ.

The table came from immunoSEQ multiplex PCR; TCRdb's copy has only in-frame clones and leaves some out. The repertoire holds hundreds of thousands of clones, with roughly 96% as singletons. Details on this clone: What it binds is not known.

CDR1 and CDR2 from the germline V gene are SNHLY and FYNNEI. The V gene end was trimmed by 8 bases and the J gene end by 2 bases; junction bases not matched to a gene: 5. This CDR3 has 13 amino acids. Terminally differentiated effector memory CD45RA+ cells were excluded by CCR7 positive selection of CD45RO-negative cells. Sequenced: naive CD8+ T cells sorted from blood. The clonotype comes from a woman in her 30s in good health. This sequence joins TRBV2 and TRBJ1-1; 7 nucleotides match TRBD1. CDR3 nucleotides: TGTGCCAGCGGGACAGCCGAAAACACTGAAGCTTTCTTT. This translates into CASGTAENTEAFF.